Listed here are 18 T cell receptor beta chains from one sample, sequenced in a study of CXCR3-negative and CXCR3-positive naive CD8 T cells. Antigen specificity for these receptors is unknown. The method, 5' RACE with UMI labels, was used to prepare the TRB cDNA libraries. From its re-call of the 5' RACE reads, TCRdb lists each CDR3 protein once, without DNA. The sample includes approximately 100,000 distinct CDR3 sequences. Overall study findings and caveats: CXCR3-positive naive cells carried more hydrophobic TRB CDR3s than CXCR3-negative ones.

Input material: naive CXCR3+ CD8+ T cells from blood. Subset reported: CD45RO-CCR7+CD27+CD95- naive CD8+ T cells expressing CXCR3 (TNR3+). All receptors come from a human donor in good health. Some clones in this sample may be carry-over from other donors' samples.

The chain has TRBV6-2 or TRBV6-3 and TRBJ2-1; TCRdb indicates TRBD2, and absent DNA this call remains unverified. The CDR3 is 11 amino acids. Looked up from germline, CDR1 is MNHEY and CDR2 is SVGEGT. The CDR3 loop is CASSYGLAQFF.

V and J are TRBV9 and TRBJ2-2; the TRBD1 assignment by TCRdb is unverifiable without DNA. CDR3 length equals 14 residues. The germline V gene has CDR1 SGDLS and CDR2 YYNGEE. CDR3 sequence: CATNPGDPSGELFF.

The CDR3 loop is CASSQVVQGLPEQYF. The V and J genes are TRBV4-3 and TRBJ2-7. The germline gives CDR1 LGHNA, CDR2 YSLEER. The CDR3 sequence is 15 residues long.

The chain recombines TRBV2 with TRBJ1-6; the TCRdb call, TRBD1, lacks DNA for checking. Germline-derived CDR1 and CDR2 are SNHLY and FYNNEI. This CDR3 contains 14 residues. CDR3 region: CASSELQANSPLHF.

The chain employs TRBV2 and TRBJ1-2. Per germline, CDR1 SNHLY and CDR2 FYNNEI. The CDR3 runs 14 residues. The CDR3 is CASSAPGANYGYTF.

The CDR3 here is CASSSRGGYEQFF. The chain recombines TRBV7-9 with TRBJ2-1; TCRdb's D call, TRBD1, is unchecked because there is no DNA. This CDR3 region has 13 residues. CDR1 and CDR2 from the germline V gene are SEHNR and FQNEAQ (reference sequence).

The rearrangement links TRBV7-2 to TRBJ1-6. Germline V gene lookup returns CDR1 SGHTA and CDR2 FQGNSA. This CDR3 is built from 16 residues. CDR3 amino acids: CASSLGISTVNSPLHF.

The J gene is TRBJ2-1, the V gene TRBV15; TCRdb selects TRBD1, and the lack of DNA leaves this call unchecked. Per germline, CDR1 LNHNV and CDR2 YYDKDF (reference sequence). The CDR3 consists of 15 residues. CDR3 protein: CATSGDRGRTHEQFF.

V is TRBV27 and J is TRBJ1-1; the D call from TCRdb, TRBD1, cannot be confirmed without DNA. The CDR3 runs to 14 residues. Germline V CDR1 and CDR2: MNHEY, SMNVEV (reference sequence). CDR3 sequence: CASRGSRGGTEAFF.

The chain is built from TRBV6-2 or TRBV6-3 and TRBJ2-1; TCRdb names TRBD1, which stays unverified in the absence of DNA. Looked up from germline, CDR1 is MNHEY and CDR2 is SVGEGT. CDR3 length: 15 residues. The CDR3 protein is CASLTPGTAYNEQFF.

CDR3 sequence reads: CSASWQGPYSNQPQHF. The chain uses TRBV20-1 and TRBJ1-5; with no DNA, the TCRdb D assignment of TRBD1 cannot be verified. The CDR3 is made up of 16 amino acids. Per the germline V gene, CDR1 is DFQATT and CDR2 is SNEGSKA (reference sequence).

The V call is TRBV2, the J call TRBJ2-5; TCRdb's D gene call, TRBD2, goes unchecked for lack of DNA. The CDR3 is 16 amino acids. Per germline, CDR1 SNHLY and CDR2 FYNNEI. CDR3 sequence: CASMYGPGLSQETQYF.

The rearrangement links TRBV15 to TRBJ1-2; TCRdb outputs TRBD1, but without DNA this stays unchecked. Germline CDR1 reads LNHNV; CDR2 reads YYDKDF (reference sequence). The CDR3 consists of 14 residues. The CDR3 region is CATSRSGTVYGYTF. The full variable domain, completed using reference TRBV15 and TRBJ1-2, is DAMVIQNPRYQVTQFGKPVTLSCSQTLNHNVMYWYQQKSSQAPKLLFHYYDKDFNNEADTPDNFQSRRPNTSFCFLDIRSPGLGDTAMYLCATSRSGTVYGYTFGSGTRLTVV.

The chain joins TRBV5-1 to TRBJ2-1; TCRdb's assignment of TRBD2 cannot be checked, as there is no DNA. Germline-derived CDR1 and CDR2 are SGHRS and YFSETQ. The length of the CDR3 is 14 residues. CDR3: CASSSSGGHNEQFF.

The genes are TRBV29-1 and TRBJ2-7. This CDR3 is built from 12 residues. Germline lookup yields CDR1 SQVTM and CDR2 ANQGSEA. Here the CDR3 reads CSVEDRFYEQYF.

The V call is TRBV12-3 or TRBV12-4, the J call TRBJ2-7; TCRdb lists TRBD1, though no DNA is available to test this call. CDR3 length equals 12 residues. CDR3 amino acids: CASSRQGYEQYF.

The chain couples TRBV13 to TRBJ2-7. The CDR3 sequence is 12 residues long. CDR1 and CDR2 from the germline V gene are PRHDT and FYEKMQ (reference sequence). This chain's CDR3 is CASSGLANEQYF.

CDR3 loop: CASSSKQSSLGPYEQYF. V and J are TRBV6-5 and TRBJ2-7. Germline CDR1 is MNHEY and CDR2 is SVGAGI. CDR3 size: 17 residues.